Below, 5 T cell receptor beta chains from the same sample are listed, as sequenced in a study of shared clonotypes between healthy human individuals (dated by TCRdb to the early 2020s). The method behind the library was the immunoSEQ multiplex PCR assay. Not all clones reach the TCRdb copy of this immuneACCESS table, which keeps in-frame sequences only. Checked studies attribute under half of the gap to unresolved V genes and leave the rest unexplained. For this sample there are hundreds of thousands of clones; roughly three quarters appear just once. The top ten hold around 12% of the sample. The specimen sequenced was PBMCs. The receptors come from a woman aged 40-49 years in good health. Some clones in this sample may be carry-over from other donors' samples.

The rearrangement links TRBV19 to TRBJ2-3; D assignment may be TRBD1 or TRBD2 (6 bases each). Germline V lookup: CDR1 LNHDA, CDR2 SQIVND (reference sequence). Trimming pared 6 bases from V and 4 bases from J, leaving 11 bases between. The CDR3 totals 13 residues. As DNA, the CDR3 is TGTGCCAGTAGCGTCGGGGGCCCAGATACGCAGTATTTT. Its translation: CASSVGGPDTQYF.

The chain links TRBV28 to TRBJ1-2; unclear D gene. V was shortened by 4 bases and J by 3 bases, with 15 bases between the two germline ends. The CDR3 sequence is 15 residues long. Germline lookup yields CDR1 MDHEN and CDR2 SYDVKM. CDR3 in amino acids: CASSYPFGNHYGYTF. CDR3 in DNA: TGTGCCAGCAGTTATCCATTCGGGAACCACTATGGCTACACCTTC.

The chain couples TRBV10-1 to TRBJ2-3; 8 bases line up with TRBD2. The CDR3 is made up of 14 amino acids. Germline CDR1 WNHNN, CDR2 SYGVQD (reference sequence). Germline trimming cut 5 bases from V and 1 base from J; bases unmatched to any gene: 2. The CDR3 DNA reads TGCGCCAGCAGTAGCGGGAGCGGCACAGATACGCAGTATTTT. Encoded protein: CASSSGSGTDTQYF.

The V and J genes are TRBV5-8 and TRBJ1-2, with D maybe TRBD1 (6 bases). V lost 0 bases to trimming and J lost 4 bases, with 13 bases between them. CDR3 length: 15 residues. Germline V gives CDR1 SGHTS, CDR2 YDEGEE. The CDR3 region has the DNA TGTGCCAGCAGCTTGGGGGGATTACAGGGCTATGGCTACACCTTC. Protein sequence: CASSLGGLQGYGYTF.

The chain couples TRBV6-4 to TRBJ1-6; D unclear. The length of the CDR3 is 15 residues. Trimming removed 6 bases from V and 9 bases from J, with 18 bases in between. Germline V gene data show CDR1 as MRHNA and CDR2 as SNTAGT. Here the CDR3 DNA reads TGTGCCAGCAGAAACGACCCCGACGGTAGTTCACCCCTCCACTTT. Protein sequence: CASRNDPDGSSPLHF.